These T cell receptor beta chains were read from a single sample in a study of T cell responses to AZD1222 COVID-19 vaccine. Only in-frame clones appear in the TCRdb table, and some are missing; sequencing was by immunoSEQ multiplex PCR. This sample carries 95,000 to 150,000 clones, more than 85% of them seen once, and the ten largest clones take 8.5% to 10%. The sample in question was peripheral blood, obtained on day 0 of AZD1222 vaccination. These receptors were obtained from an adult in good health. Each CDR3 is given without its conserved first and last residue. A D gene is named only where the DNA matches it firmly.

NA,TRBJ1-4,TRBV29-1,SVGWGRSEKLF
NA,TRBJ2-7,TRBV30,AWRLPGREQY
NA,TRBJ1-6,TRBV7-9,ASSKLGENNSPLH
NA,TRBJ2-7,TRBV2,ASSGTYEQY
TRBD1,TRBJ2-7,TRBV5-1,ASSGTGAYYEQY
NA,TRBJ2-7,TRBV3-1/TRBV3-2,ASSQFNGVYEQY
TRBD1,TRBJ2-7,TRBV6-5,ASRQGAYEQY
NA,TRBJ1-1,TRBV5-1,ASSPEWGGNTEAF
NA,TRBJ2-1,TRBV3-1/TRBV3-2,ASSLINEQF
TRBD2,TRBJ2-1,TRBV27,ASRVGLAGDYNEQF
NA,TRBJ2-5,TRBV28,ASNNVLYQETQY
NA,TRBJ2-5,TRBV9,ASSVGLASQETQY
NA,TRBJ2-7,TRBV18,ASSPGRLGYEQY
NA,TRBJ2-3,TRBV7-8,ASSHVLDTQY
TRBD2,TRBJ2-3,TRBV5-5,ASSLVTSGRGPDTQY
TRBD2,TRBJ2-7,TRBV7-8,ASSLAWAGGYEQY